This TCR beta chain was sequenced in a study of regulatory T cells in long-lasting Graves disease. Study outcomes and limitations: Only a small sample size was used, which may have cut accuracy. Clonotypes that were public and shared totalled a few thousand in persistent patients versus over 800 in new patients. With persistent disease, TRBV28, TRBJ1-2 and TRBJ2-5 were the favored segments.

V lost 6 bases and J 4 bases, leaving 18 bases between the germline ends. CDR3 size: 15 residues. Sample time point: persistent/refractory GD, antithyroid drugs over 5 years with positive TRAb. With RNA extracted from PBMCs as input, the TCR library was made. Staff took approximately 8.7 milliliters of peripheral blood and put it into EDTA tubes. CDR3-region Arm-PCR and iRepertoire HTBI primers produced the TCR beta libraries. MiXCR, applied by TCRdb to the multiplex PCR reads, yields one record per CDR3 protein. The table includes around 400,000 distinct CDR3 sequences, roughly a fifth detected once. This clonotype was found once. Its antigen is unknown.

The V and J genes are TRBV12-3 or TRBV12-4 and TRBJ2-5; the D gene is possibly TRBD1 (5 bases). The sequence was collected from a female donor with Graves disease. The sequenced sample was peripheral blood mononuclear cells (PBMCs), obtained when the disease was refractory, from a patient treated with antithyroid drugs. This chain's CDR3 is CASRRSGKRGETQYF. The CDR3 nucleotides read TGTGCCAGCAGGAGGTCAGGGAAACGCGGAGAGACCCAGTACTTC.